The rows below give T cell receptor beta chains drawn from one sample of a study of blood T cell repertoires in COVID-19. The method was immunoSEQ multiplex PCR; TCRdb's version includes in-frame clones alone and lacks a portion of them. The top ten hold 3% of the sample, which has about 260,000 clones, about 88% seen once. The specimen was PBMCs or T cells enriched from blood (not recorded which). The receptors originated from a woman aged 45-65 years who had recovered from COVID-19. Both conserved end residues are part of each CDR3. The order of the fields is V gene, D gene, clone size, J gene, CDR3 DNA, CDR3 protein. D genes are given only for firm matches. Clone size is stated in some rows and not others, as once, few, many or a class when expanded.

>TRBV7-2|NA|NA|TRBJ2-3
TGTGCCAGCAGCTTAGGGCAGGCCACAGATACGCAGTATTTT
CASSLGQATDTQYF
>TRBV24-1|NA|NA|TRBJ2-3
TGTGCCACCTCCTTGGGGAGAACTAGCACAGATACGCAGTATTTT
CATSLGRTSTDTQYF
>TRBV5-4|TRBD2|NA|TRBJ2-2
TGTGCCAGCAGCTTGGGACTAGCGGGAGGGGGGGCCGGGGAGCTGTTTTTT
CASSLGLAGGGAGELFF
>TRBV11-2|TRBD2|few|TRBJ2-1
TGTGCCAGCAGCCAACGGTTCCCGGGACTAGCGGGAGCCCACAATGAGCAGTTCTTC
CASSQRFPGLAGAHNEQFF
>TRBV5-1|TRBD1|once|TRBJ1-4
TGCGCCAGCACCTCTGGTGTGATGGACAGGGGATACGAAAAACTGTTTTTT
CASTSGVMDRGYEKLFF
>TRBV7-9|TRBD1|few|TRBJ2-7
TGTGCCAGCAGCTCCGGGACAGGGGGATACGAGCAGTACTTC
CASSSGTGGYEQYF
>TRBV30|NA|NA|TRBJ2-1
TGTGCCTGGAGTGGGGGGAGGAATGAGCAGTTCTTC
CAWSGGRNEQFF
>TRBV7-9|NA|NA|TRBJ2-4
TGTGCCAGCAGCCTCGAGGGTGACTCGGCCAAAAACATTCAGTACTTC
CASSLEGDSAKNIQYF
>TRBV6-1|TRBD1|NA|TRBJ2-2
TGTGCCAGCAGTGAGCCCGGACAGGGCAGGACCGGGGAGCTGTTTTTT
CASSEPGQGRTGELFF
>TRBV5-1|NA|NA|TRBJ2-1
TGCGCCAGCAGCTTGACAGGGCCTTTCGATGAGCAGTTCTTC
CASSLTGPFDEQFF
>TRBV19|TRBD1|NA|TRBJ1-1
TGTGCCAGTAGTATTCGCCCCGGGACAGCCTTATTCTTT
CASSIRPGTALFF
>TRBV5-1|NA|few|TRBJ1-4
TGCGCCAGCAGCCCCGGCGCCGACAGGAGCGGTGAAAAACTGTTTTTT
CASSPGADRSGEKLFF
>TRBV7-2|NA|NA|TRBJ1-4
TGTGCCAGCGGAAGAGGGCAAAATGAAAAACTGTTTTTT
CASGRGQNEKLFF